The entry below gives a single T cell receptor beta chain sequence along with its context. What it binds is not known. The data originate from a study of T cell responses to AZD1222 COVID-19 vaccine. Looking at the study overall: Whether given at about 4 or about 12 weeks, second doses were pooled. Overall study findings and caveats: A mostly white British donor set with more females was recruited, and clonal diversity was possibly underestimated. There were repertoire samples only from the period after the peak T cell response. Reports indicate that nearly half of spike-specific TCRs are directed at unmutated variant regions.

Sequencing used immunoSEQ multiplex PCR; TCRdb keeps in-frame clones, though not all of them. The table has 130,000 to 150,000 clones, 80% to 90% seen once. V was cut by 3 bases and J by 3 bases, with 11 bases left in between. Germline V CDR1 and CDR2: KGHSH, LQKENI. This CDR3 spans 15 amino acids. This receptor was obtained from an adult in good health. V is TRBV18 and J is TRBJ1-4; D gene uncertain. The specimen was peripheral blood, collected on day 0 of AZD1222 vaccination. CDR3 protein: CASSPTTVPNEKLFF. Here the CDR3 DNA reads TGTGCCAGCTCACCGACTACAGTTCCTAATGAAAAACTGTTTTTT.